The 29 T cell receptor beta chains presented below share a single source sample, sequenced in a study of cytomegalovirus exposure and HLA in healthy donors. 13 Jbeta primers and 60 Vbeta primers were used for the PCR. TCRdb's copy holds only in-frame clones and misses some; the assay was immunoSEQ multiplex PCR. The table lists approximately 240,000 clones, roughly 80% of them singletons. Sequencing was done on a sample of PBMCs. The receptors stem from a woman aged 40 to 49 in good health and CMV-seropositive.

The rearrangement uses TRBV7-9 and TRBJ1-5; 9 bases are shared with TRBD1. With V trimmed by 5 bases and J by 6 bases, 5 bases remained unmatched. Per the germline V gene, CDR1 is SEHNR and CDR2 is FQNEAQ (reference sequence). CDR3 size: 14 residues. The CDR3 spells CASSPGTGFQPQHF. The CDR3 nucleotides read TGTGCCAGCAGCCCCGGGACAGGGTTTCAGCCCCAGCATTTT.

This sequence joins TRBV7-2 and TRBJ2-2; no reliable D call. The V gene lost 4 bases and the J gene lost 4 bases, with 13 bases spanning the gap. Germline CDR1 reads SGHTA; CDR2 reads FQGNSA. This CDR3 comprises 15 residues. CDR3 nucleotide sequence: TGTGCCAGCAGCTCCGCCCCCACAGTCACCGGGGAGCTGTTTTTT. Translated: CASSSAPTVTGELFF.

Only a few counts were recorded for this clone. The J gene is TRBJ2-1, the V gene TRBV4-3; TRBD2 matches 7 bases. Germline CDR1 LGHNA, CDR2 YSLEER. CDR3 size: 16 residues. Losses at the gene ends were 0 bases for V and 7 bases for J; bases not matched to a gene: 9. This CDR3 reads CASSQEPSGVMNEQFF. CDR3 in DNA: TGCGCCAGCAGCCAAGAGCCCAGCGGGGTCATGAATGAGCAGTTCTTC.

The V call is TRBV16, the J call TRBJ1-5; no reliable D call. The CDR3 is 14 residues long. The V and J ends lost 2 bases and 3 bases respectively, with 8 bases between them. Germline V CDR1 and CDR2: KGHSY, FQNENV. DNA for the CDR3: TGTGCCAGCAGCCAAAGTAGCTTCAATCAGCCCCAGCATTTT. Its translation is CASSQSSFNQPQHF.

The chain couples TRBV7-9 to TRBJ1-4, with no clear D. This CDR3 has 14 residues. Trimming cost V 2 bases and J 8 bases, with 12 bases left between them. The V gene's germline CDR1 is SEHNR and CDR2 FQNEAQ (reference sequence). DNA for the CDR3: TGTGCCAGCAGCTTATGGGTAGGAGACGAAAAACTGTTTTTT. Its protein is CASSLWVGDEKLFF.

The chain carries TRBV15 and TRBJ1-5; D remains ambiguous. The germline V and J ends were trimmed by 2 bases and 0 bases, with 11 bases remaining between them. Looked up from germline, CDR1 is LNHNV and CDR2 is YYDKDF (reference sequence). The CDR3 consists of 16 residues. As DNA, the CDR3 is TGTGCCACCAGCAGACCGGGGTTTTATAGCAATCAGCCCCAGCATTTT. Translating it yields CATSRPGFYSNQPQHF.

The rearrangement joins TRBV5-4 to TRBJ2-5; D remains unclear. In germline, CDR1 is SGHNT, CDR2 YYREEE (reference sequence). Trimming cost V 1 base and J 1 base, with 8 bases left between them. This CDR3 comprises 14 residues. This CDR3 is CASSLWQVQETQYF. For the CDR3, the DNA is TGTGCCAGCAGCTTGTGGCAAGTCCAAGAGACCCAGTACTTC.

The V call is TRBV7-2, the J call TRBJ2-7, with D tentatively TRBD1 (5 bases). Trimming took 1 base from V and 0 from J, leaving 16 bases between them. CDR1 is SGHTA and CDR2 is FQGNSA in the germline V gene. This CDR3 has 17 amino acids. The CDR3 region is CASSLVSGRVPSYEQYF. DNA for the CDR3: TGTGCCAGCAGCTTAGTCTCGGGCAGGGTCCCCTCCTACGAGCAGTACTTC. The variable domain in full, completed from reference TRBV7-2 and TRBJ2-7, reads GAGVSQSPSNKVTEKGKDVELRCDPISGHTALYWYRQSLGQGLEFLIYFQGNSAPDKSGLPSDRFSAERTGGSVSTLTIQRTQQEDSAVYLCASSLVSGRVPSYEQYFGPGTRLTVT.

The chain joins TRBV7-9 to TRBJ2-3, with D possibly being TRBD1 (5 bases). The CDR3 length is 14 residues. The germline CDR1 and CDR2 sequences are SEHNR and FQNEAQ (reference sequence). Trimming removed 7 bases at V and 2 bases at J, with 13 bases between. DNA of the CDR3: TGTGCCAGCACCCCAAACAGGTACACAGATACGCAGTATTTT. This translates into CASTPNRYTDTQYF.

This clone appeared once. The V call is TRBV11-3, the J call TRBJ2-3, with 9 positions matching TRBD1. This CDR3 has 15 residues. With V trimmed by 5 bases and J by 7 bases, 10 bases remained unmatched. Looked up from germline, CDR1 is SGHNT and CDR2 is YENEEA. The CDR3 loop reads CASSLRTGELNTQYF. CDR3 bases: TGTGCCAGCAGCCTCCGGACAGGGGAATTAAATACGCAGTATTTT.

V is TRBV30 and J is TRBJ1-2; D not certain. The CDR3 sequence is 12 residues long. Trimming left V 5 bases short and J 6 bases short, with 13 bases between. The germline CDR1 and CDR2 sequences are GTSNPN and SVGIG (reference sequence). This CDR3 reads CAWSTGIHGYTF. The DNA for the CDR3 is TGTGCCTGGTCAACGGGTATCCATGGCTACACCTTC.

The chain uses TRBV5-8 and TRBJ2-1, with TRBD1 as a possible D gene (6 bases). This CDR3 has 14 residues. With 7 bases removed from V and 5 bases from J, the gap between germline ends came to 16 bases. Germline lookup yields CDR1 SGHTS and CDR2 YDEGEE. This chain's CDR3 is CASGLQGNNNEQFF. CDR3 sequence (DNA): TGTGCCAGCGGTCTCCAGGGGAATAACAATGAGCAGTTCTTC.

This chain's CDR3 is CASSIVSGGTGELFF. CDR3 sequence (DNA): TGTGCCAGTAGTATAGTTTCGGGGGGCACCGGGGAGCTGTTTTTT. V gene TRBV19 combines with J gene TRBJ2-2, with 7 bases matching TRBD2. Germline CDR1 reads LNHDA; CDR2 reads SQIVND (reference sequence). The J segment lost 4 bases and the V segment lost 1 base, leaving 3 bases of the junction unmatched. The CDR3 is 15 residues long.

Only a few counts were recorded for this clone. The rearrangement links TRBV4-1 to TRBJ1-6, with 8 nucleotides matching TRBD1. The CDR3 is 19 amino acids. J lost 6 bases, V lost 2 bases, and 15 bases had no gene match. Germline V gene sequence: CDR1 MGHRA, CDR2 YSYEKL. Written as DNA, the CDR3 is TGCGCCAGCAGCCAAATACTTTGGACAGGGAGTTCGGTTAATTCACCCCTCCACTTT. This gives the protein CASSQILWTGSSVNSPLHF.

The chain links TRBV23-1 to TRBJ2-5; 10 nucleotides align to TRBD2. TRBV23-1 is an ORF, with its function uncertain. The ends lost 0 bases at V and 3 bases at J; junction bases unmatched: 7. The CDR3 covers 17 residues. CDR3 bases: TGCGCCAGCAGTCAATCTAAAAGCGGGAGGGAGGAAGAGACCCAGTACTTC. Residues: CASSQSKSGREEETQYF.

The chain uses TRBV11-2 and TRBJ2-4; D is possibly TRBD2 (5 bases). The germline V and J ends were trimmed by 3 bases and 6 bases, with 15 bases remaining between them. CDR1 and CDR2 from the germline V gene are SGHAT and FQNNGV. The CDR3 has 15 residues. The CDR3 region has the DNA TGTGCCAGCAGCTTGATATGGGAGCGAGGAAACATTCAGTACTTC. Translating it yields CASSLIWERGNIQYF.

The chain combines TRBV10-3 with TRBJ2-5; the match to TRBD1 covers 7 bases. Per the germline V gene, CDR1 is ENHRY and CDR2 is SYGVKD. This CDR3 is 15 amino acids long. The ends lost 4 bases at V and 5 bases at J; junction bases unmatched: 10. CDR3 nucleotide sequence: TGTGCCATCAGTGCTCGCCGGGACAGTGAGGAGACCCAGTACTTC. It specifies CAISARRDSEETQYF.

The chain combines TRBV18 with TRBJ2-3; 8 bases map to TRBD1. The germline gives CDR1 KGHSH, CDR2 LQKENI. The CDR3 has 20 residues. Losses at the gene ends were 0 bases for V and 1 base for J; bases not matched to a gene: 15. In DNA form, the CDR3 reads TGTGCCAGCTCACCACCAAGGACAGGGCCGTCTGGGATTGGCACAGATACGCAGTATTTT. This gives the protein CASSPPRTGPSGIGTDTQYF. Full variable domain (missing parts from reference TRBV18 and TRBJ2-3): NAGVMQNPRHLVRRRGQEARLRCSPMKGHSHVYWYRQLPEEGLKFMVYLQKENIIDESGMPKERFSAEFPKEGPSILRIQQVVRGDSAAYFCASSPPRTGPSGIGTDTQYFGPGTRLTVL.

The chain uses TRBV2 and TRBJ1-4, with a tentative D call TRBD1 (5 bases). Trimming removed 4 bases at V and 6 bases at J, with 12 bases between. This CDR3 has 14 residues. CDR1 SNHLY and CDR2 FYNNEI come from the germline V gene. CDR3: CASSGQGGYEKLFF. CDR3 in DNA: TGTGCCAGCAGTGGGCAGGGCGGTTATGAAAAACTGTTTTTT.

The V call is TRBV6-5, the J call TRBJ2-7, with 9 nucleotides matching TRBD1. CDR3 size: 15 residues. The V segment lost 2 bases and the J segment 1 base; nucleotides outside the gene matches: 3. Germline CDR1 reads MNHEY; CDR2 reads SVGAGI. The CDR3 bases are TGTGCCAGCAGTTACCTGGGACAGGGATCCTACGAGCAGTACTTC. It translates to CASSYLGQGSYEQYF.

The J gene is TRBJ2-2, the V gene TRBV4-3; 7 bases are a match to TRBD1. This CDR3 spans 15 amino acids. V lost 0 bases, J lost 5 bases, and 3 bases stayed unmatched. The germline gives CDR1 LGHNA, CDR2 YSLEER. The CDR3 loop is CASSQDRGYTGELFF. The CDR3 coding sequence is TGCGCCAGCAGCCAAGACAGGGGGTATACCGGGGAGCTGTTTTTT.

In its sample, this clone was seen once. The rearrangement links TRBV5-1 to TRBJ2-7; 8 bases align to TRBD2. Looked up from germline, CDR1 is SGHRS and CDR2 is YFSETQ. This CDR3 spans 14 amino acids. The junction had 9 bases not matched to a gene; V was cut back by 4 bases and J by 6 bases. The CDR3 DNA sequence: TGCGCCAGCAGCGCTGGGACTAGTCGGTCCGAGCAGTACTTC. Its protein product is CASSAGTSRSEQYF. Together with reference TRBV5-1 and TRBJ2-7, the CDR3 gives the full variable domain: KAGVTQTPRYLIKTRGQQVTLSCSPISGHRSVSWYQQTPGQGLQFLFEYFSETQRNKGNFPGRFSGRQFSNSRSEMNVSTLELGDSALYLCASSAGTSRSEQYFGPGTRLTVT.

A word on this clone: Other DNA sequences in the same sample also yield this CDR3. The rearrangement joins TRBV6-6 to TRBJ2-7, with 9 bases matching TRBD1. Germline CDR1 MNHNY, CDR2 SVGAGI (reference sequence). There are 13 residues in the CDR3. The J segment lost 3 bases and the V segment lost 6 bases, leaving 3 bases of the junction unmatched. As DNA, the CDR3 is TGTGCCAGCAGAGGGACAGGGAGCTACGAGCAGTACTTC. Its translation: CASRGTGSYEQYF.

The chain joins TRBV7-3 to TRBJ2-1, with 9 bases aligning to TRBD1. The CDR3 has 16 residues. Germline assignment: CDR1 SGHTA and CDR2 FQGTGA. J was trimmed by 2 bases and V by 4 bases; bases with no gene match: 6. The CDR3: CASSSPGQGTYNEQFF. The DNA of the CDR3 is TGTGCCAGCAGCTCCCCGGGACAGGGTACCTACAATGAGCAGTTCTTC.

The chain is built from TRBV6-4 and TRBJ2-4; 9 bases match TRBD2. In germline, CDR1 is MRHNA, CDR2 SNTAGT. V dropped 2 bases and J dropped 2; count of bases not matched to a gene: 4. The CDR3 length is 16 residues. CDR3 loop: CASSDRAGGPKNIQYF. Here the CDR3 DNA reads TGTGCCAGCAGTGACCGAGCGGGAGGCCCCAAAAACATTCAGTACTTC.

The chain employs TRBV4-1 and TRBJ2-4; no firm D call. Germline CDR1 and CDR2: MGHRA and YSYEKL. V lost 1 base to trimming and J lost 1 base, with 11 bases between them. The CDR3 consists of 16 residues. In nucleotides, the CDR3 is TGCGCCAGCAGCCAAGGGAGAGTTGACGCCAAAAACATTCAGTACTTC. This codes for CASSQGRVDAKNIQYF.

The CDR3 DNA follows: TGTGCCAGTAGCCGAGACCTCACGGCATCTAGCCATGAGCAGTTCTTC. Encoded protein: CASSRDLTASSHEQFF. The chain couples TRBV19 to TRBJ2-1; D may be TRBD2 (5 bases). There are 16 residues in the CDR3. The germline V gene has CDR1 LNHDA and CDR2 SQIVND (reference sequence). Trimming removed 6 bases at V and 8 bases at J, with 23 bases between.

The rearrangement joins TRBV2 to TRBJ2-5; TRBD2 aligns across 15 bases. CDR1 is SNHLY, CDR2 FYNNEI, per germline. The CDR3 is 18 amino acids. The J segment lost 2 bases and the V segment lost 4 bases, leaving 8 bases of the junction unmatched. The DNA of the CDR3 is TGTGCCAGCAGTGGGACTAGCGGGAGGGGATGGGAACAAGAGACCCAGTACTTC. As protein: CASSGTSGRGWEQETQYF.

The V call is TRBV28, the J call TRBJ1-2; the D is unclear. Trimming left V 6 bases short and J 0 bases short, with 11 bases between. Germline V gives CDR1 MDHEN, CDR2 SYDVKM. This CDR3 region has 14 residues. The CDR3 DNA reads TGTGCCAGCAGGCGGATTTCCACTAACTATGGCTACACCTTC. This sequence encodes CASRRISTNYGYTF.